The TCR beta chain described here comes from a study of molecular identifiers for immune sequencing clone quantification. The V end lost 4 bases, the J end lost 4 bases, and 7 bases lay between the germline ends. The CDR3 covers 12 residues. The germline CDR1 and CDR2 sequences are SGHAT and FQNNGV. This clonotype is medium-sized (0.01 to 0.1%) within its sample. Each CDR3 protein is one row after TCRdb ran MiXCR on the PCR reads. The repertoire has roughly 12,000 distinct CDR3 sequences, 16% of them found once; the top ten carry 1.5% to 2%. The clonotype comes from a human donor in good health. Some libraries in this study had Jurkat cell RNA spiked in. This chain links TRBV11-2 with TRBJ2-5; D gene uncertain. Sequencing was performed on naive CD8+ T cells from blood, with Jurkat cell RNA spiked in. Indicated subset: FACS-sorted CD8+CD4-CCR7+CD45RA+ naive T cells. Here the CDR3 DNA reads TGTGCCAGCAGCTCTTTAGGAGAGACCCAGTACTTC. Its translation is CASSSLGETQYF.